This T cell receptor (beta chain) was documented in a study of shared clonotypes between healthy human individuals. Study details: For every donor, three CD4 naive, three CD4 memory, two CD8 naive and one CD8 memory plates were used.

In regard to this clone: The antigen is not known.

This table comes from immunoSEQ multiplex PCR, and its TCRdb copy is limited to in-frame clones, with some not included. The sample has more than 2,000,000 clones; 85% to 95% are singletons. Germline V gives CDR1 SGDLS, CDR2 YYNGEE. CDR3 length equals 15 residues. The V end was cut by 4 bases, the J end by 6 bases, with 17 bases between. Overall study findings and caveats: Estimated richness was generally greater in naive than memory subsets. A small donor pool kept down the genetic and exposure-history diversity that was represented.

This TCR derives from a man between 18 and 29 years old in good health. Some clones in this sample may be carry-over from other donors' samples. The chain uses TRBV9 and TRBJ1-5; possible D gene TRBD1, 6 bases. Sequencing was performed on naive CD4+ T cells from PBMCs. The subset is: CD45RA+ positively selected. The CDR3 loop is CASSPGGAQSQPQHF. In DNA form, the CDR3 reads TGTGCCAGCAGCCCCGGGGGGGCCCAGAGTCAGCCCCAGCATTTT.